The present T cell receptor beta chain was sequenced within a study of cytomegalovirus exposure and HLA in healthy donors. PCR was performed using 60 Vbeta and 13 Jbeta primers. TCRdb's table, derived via immunoSEQ multiplex PCR, lists solely in-frame clones and lacks some. Here the sample spans 150,000 to 200,000 clones, about 59% being singletons. In germline, CDR1 is SGHRS, CDR2 YFSETQ. V gave up 2 bases and J gave up 3 bases, with 14 bases separating them. This CDR3 contains 15 residues. The V and J genes are TRBV5-1 and TRBJ1-1, with D uncertain. Sequencing was carried out using PBMCs. This clonotype was sampled from a man between 35 and 55 years old in good health and CMV-seronegative. The CDR3 DNA sequence: TGCGCCAGCAGCTTAGGGAGTGGGCCGGACACTGAAGCTTTCTTT. Amino acid sequence: CASSLGSGPDTEAFF.